The 22 T cell receptor beta chains listed next were all sequenced from one sample in a study of PD-L1 blockade in urothelial cancer. Generated by immunoSEQ multiplex PCR, the TCRdb table keeps only in-frame clones and is missing some. There are about 86,000 clones in the sample; approximately 87% occur only once, and around 14% lies in the top ten. Time point here: pretreatment peripheral blood. Specimen: PBMCs, collected around atezolizumab (anti-PD-L1) treatment. These receptors came from a man aged 55 to 70 with urothelial cancer.

The chain carries TRBV9 and TRBJ1-2, with no clear D. This CDR3 is built from 13 residues. The V end was cut by 1 base, the J end by 11 bases, with 15 bases between. The germline CDR1 and CDR2 sequences are SGDLS and YYNGEE. This chain's CDR3 is CASSVSGGDSYTF. The CDR3 nucleotides are TGTGCCAGCAGCGTAAGCGGCGGGGATAGTTACACCTTC. The whole variable domain, filled in from reference TRBV9 and TRBJ1-2, reads DSGVTQTPKHLITATGQRVTLRCSPRSGDLSVYWYQQSLDQGLQFLIQYYNGEERAKGNILERFSAQQFPDLHSELNLSSLELGDSALYFCASSVSGGDSYTFGSGTRLTVV.

The chain recombines TRBV10-3 with TRBJ1-1, with TRBD1 matching 9 bases. The CDR3 has 15 amino acids. V gave up 5 bases and J gave up 0 bases; unmatched junction bases: 4. From germline, CDR1 is ENHRY and CDR2 SYGVKD. This chain's CDR3 is CAISPGTGLNTEAFF. CDR3 DNA sequence: TGTGCCATCAGTCCCGGGACAGGGCTGAACACTGAAGCTTTCTTT.

This clone was recorded only once. The CDR3, as DNA: TGTGCCAGCAGTTTGACTAGCGGGAGTCACGAGCAGTACTTC. It encodes CASSLTSGSHEQYF. This rearrangement joins TRBV28 to TRBJ2-7; 12 nucleotides agree with TRBD2. CDR1 is MDHEN, CDR2 SYDVKM, per germline. The CDR3 is 14 residues long. V shed 3 bases, J shed 5 bases, and the junction held 2 bases outside the gene matches.

The genes are TRBV2 and TRBJ1-6; weak D call: TRBD1 (6 bases). The V and J ends lost 7 bases and 0 bases respectively, with 13 bases between them. The CDR3 is made up of 16 amino acids. CDR1 is SNHLY, CDR2 FYNNEI, per germline. CDR3 sequence (DNA): TGTGCCAGCATTGGGGGCTTGGGCTCCTATAATTCACCCCTCCACTTT. Translated: CASIGGLGSYNSPLHF.

The chain combines TRBV19 with TRBJ1-5; TRBD1 is a possible D gene (5 bases). The germline V gene encodes CDR1 LNHDA and CDR2 SQIVND (reference sequence). V was trimmed by 10 bases and J by 2 bases, leaving 21 bases between them. There are 16 residues in the CDR3. The chain's CDR3 is CATALGGWMGNQPQHF. The CDR3, as DNA: TGTGCCACCGCACTCGGGGGGTGGATGGGCAATCAGCCCCAGCATTTT.

The chain combines TRBV7-9 with TRBJ2-3; the D gene is possibly TRBD1 (6 bases). CDR3 length: 18 residues. CDR1 is SEHNR and CDR2 is FQNEAQ in the germline V gene (reference sequence). V was trimmed by 10 bases and J by 0 bases, leaving 26 bases between them. CDR3 nucleotides: TGTGCCACCCCTACGTCAGGGGTGGCCCTAGTTAGCACAGATACGCAGTATTTT. Encoded protein: CATPTSGVALVSTDTQYF.

The rearrangement joins TRBV11-2 to TRBJ1-2; TRBD1 matches 8 bases. V lost 5 bases, J lost 7 bases, and 15 bases stayed unmatched. The CDR3 is made up of 16 amino acids. Per the germline V gene, CDR1 is SGHAT and CDR2 is FQNNGV. The CDR3 bases are TGTGCCAGCAGCCCCAGGGGGCGACCGTCGGAACGTGGCTACACCTTC. Its translation: CASSPRGRPSERGYTF.

The chain has TRBV7-9 and TRBJ1-2; a possible D gene is TRBD1 (6 bases). The CDR3 is made up of 14 amino acids. The germline CDR1 and CDR2 sequences are SEHNR and FQNEAQ (reference sequence). Trimming removed 1 base at V and 6 bases at J, with 12 bases between. The CDR3 here is CASSLGPGDNGYTF. As DNA, the CDR3 is TGTGCCAGCAGCTTAGGTCCAGGGGACAATGGCTACACCTTC. The full variable domain, its missing parts supplied by reference TRBV7-9 and TRBJ1-2, is DTGVSQNPRHKITKRGQNVTFRCDPISEHNRLYWYRQTLGQGPEFLTYFQNEAQLEKSRLLSDRFSAERPKGSFSTLEIQRTEQGDSAMYLCASSLGPGDNGYTFGSGTRLTVV.

The V gene is TRBV30, the J gene TRBJ1-2; D may be TRBD1 (5 bases). Per germline, CDR1 GTSNPN and CDR2 SVGIG (reference sequence). This CDR3 has 12 residues. Trimming stripped 2 bases from V and 5 bases from J, with 9 bases between. The CDR3 nucleotides are TGTGCCTGGAGTAGACAGTTATATGGCTACACCTTC. It encodes CAWSRQLYGYTF.

The chain combines TRBV7-9 with TRBJ2-7, with 7 bases fitting TRBD1. V shed 2 bases, J shed 3 bases, and the junction held 4 bases outside the gene matches. Germline CDR1 reads SEHNR; CDR2 reads FQNEAQ (reference sequence). The CDR3 totals 14 residues. CDR3 in amino acids: CASSLSPGGYEQYF. The CDR3 nucleotides are TGTGCCAGCAGCTTAAGTCCAGGGGGCTACGAGCAGTACTTC.

The V call is TRBV5-1, the J call TRBJ2-1, with 10 bases identical to TRBD2. The germline gives CDR1 SGHRS, CDR2 YFSETQ. V lost 0 bases to trimming and J lost 1 base; unmatched junction nucleotides: 10. The CDR3 consists of 19 residues. DNA for the CDR3: TGCGCCAGCAGCTTGGAAACCCTAGCGGGGGTTGGGTCCTACAATGAGCAGTTCTTC. Residues: CASSLETLAGVGSYNEQFF.

This clone has only one observation. CDR3 loop: CASSLLRSQGSGEQYF. The CDR3 nucleotides are TGTGCCAGCAGCTTACTGCGTTCACAGGGGAGTGGCGAGCAGTACTTC. The rearrangement uses TRBV7-8 and TRBJ2-7; 7 bases are shared with TRBD1. The trim removed 2 bases at V and 6 bases at J, leaving 13 bases unmatched. This CDR3 has 16 residues. The germline V gene encodes CDR1 SGHVS and CDR2 FQNEAQ.

V usage is TRBV4-3 and J usage is TRBJ2-7; maybe TRBD1 (5 bases). Germline CDR1 reads LGHNA; CDR2 reads YSLEER. The CDR3 consists of 17 residues. The V and J ends lost 0 bases and 2 bases respectively, with 17 bases between them. CDR3 region: CASSQERGRAKTYEQYF. The CDR3 nucleotides read TGCGCCAGCAGCCAAGAAAGGGGTCGTGCAAAAACCTACGAGCAGTACTTC.

The chain is built from TRBV19 and TRBJ1-5; D perhaps matches TRBD1 (5 bases). This CDR3 is built from 13 residues. Trimming removed 5 bases from V and 8 bases from J, with 13 bases in between. CDR1 is LNHDA and CDR2 is SQIVND in the germline V gene (reference sequence). CDR3 amino acids: CASSAQGRKPQHF. CDR3 in DNA: TGTGCCAGTAGTGCGCAGGGCCGGAAGCCCCAGCATTTT.

The rearrangement uses TRBV13 and TRBJ1-1, with TRBD1 as a possible D gene (5 bases). There are 12 residues in the CDR3. V dropped 3 bases and J dropped 5 bases, with 7 bases sitting between them. Germline V gene data show CDR1 as PRHDT and CDR2 as FYEKMQ (reference sequence). The CDR3 here is CASSFGGTEAFF. In DNA, the CDR3 is TGTGCCAGCAGCTTCGGGGGGACTGAAGCTTTCTTT.

This clone was observed a single time. V gene TRBV5-1 combines with J gene TRBJ2-1; D is perhaps TRBD2 (5 bases). Germline V gives CDR1 SGHRS, CDR2 YFSETQ. V lost 6 bases, J lost 6 bases, and 13 bases lay in between. The CDR3 runs to 13 residues. Here the CDR3 reads CASTAGNLNEQFF. DNA of the CDR3: TGCGCCAGCACGGCCGGGAACCTCAATGAGCAGTTCTTC.

The rearrangement joins TRBV2 to TRBJ1-5, with 8 bases identical to TRBD1. The germline CDR1 and CDR2 sequences are SNHLY and FYNNEI. The junction had 11 bases not matched to a gene; V was cut back by 4 bases and J by 0 bases. The CDR3 spans 18 residues. The CDR3 nucleotides are TGTGCCAGCAGTGTTCCGGACAGGGCACCCTATAGCAATCAGCCCCAGCATTTT. Translating gives CASSVPDRAPYSNQPQHF.

This sequence joins TRBV7-3 and TRBJ2-3, with TRBD2 matching 10 bases. The CDR3 consists of 14 residues. J lost 7 bases, V lost 5 bases, and 6 bases had no gene match. Germline lookup yields CDR1 SGHTA and CDR2 FQGTGA. CDR3 region: CASSPSGGANTQYF. In DNA, the CDR3 is TGTGCCAGCAGCCCGAGCGGGGGGGCTAATACGCAGTATTTT.

The CDR3 sequence: CASSLGQGGGETQYF. The CDR3 region has the DNA TGCGCCAGCAGCTTGGGACAGGGCGGGGGGGAGACCCAGTACTTC. The V and J genes are TRBV5-1 and TRBJ2-5; D possibly corresponds to TRBD2 (8 bases). V was shortened by 0 bases and J by 5 bases, with 14 bases between the two germline ends. The CDR3 loop spans 15 amino acids. CDR1 SGHRS and CDR2 YFSETQ come from the germline V gene.

V usage is TRBV9 and J usage is TRBJ2-7; tentative D call: TRBD1 (6 bases). Per germline, CDR1 SGDLS and CDR2 YYNGEE. The CDR3 sequence is 15 residues long. V shed 0 bases and J shed 6 bases, with 16 bases lying between them. Written as DNA, the CDR3 is TGTGCCAGCAGCGTAGACAGGGAATCTAGTCGCGAGCAGTACTTC. Translation: CASSVDRESSREQYF. Drawing the rest from reference TRBV9 and TRBJ2-7, the complete variable domain is DSGVTQTPKHLITATGQRVTLRCSPRSGDLSVYWYQQSLDQGLQFLIQYYNGEERAKGNILERFSAQQFPDLHSELNLSSLELGDSALYFCASSVDRESSREQYFGPGTRLTVT.

This clone has more than one count but fewer than ten. The chain carries TRBV19 and TRBJ1-5, with TRBD1 matching over 9 bases. The CDR3 is 14 amino acids. J lost 4 bases, V lost 4 bases, and 2 bases had no gene match. Germline-derived CDR1 and CDR2 are LNHDA and SQIVND (reference sequence). CDR3 loop: CASSKQGANQPQHF. The CDR3 coding sequence is TGTGCCAGTAGTAAACAGGGGGCGAATCAGCCCCAGCATTTT.

J is TRBJ1-4 and V is TRBV7-9; weak D call: TRBD1 (6 bases). This CDR3 has 15 amino acids. Germline V gene sequence: CDR1 SEHNR, CDR2 FQNEAQ (reference sequence). The V and J ends lost 2 bases and 6 bases respectively, with 13 bases between them. In nucleotides, the CDR3 is TGTGCCAGCAGCTTATCAGGGGCTTTTGATGAAAAACTGTTTTTT. Encoded protein: CASSLSGAFDEKLFF.